The present T cell receptor beta chain was sequenced within a study of blood T cells in healthy people across ages. The overall study: Template switching captured about one barcoded beta molecule per two T cells.

This CDR3 has 15 amino acids. Per the germline V gene, CDR1 is SGHDT and CDR2 is YYEEEE. The junction had 10 bases not matched to a gene; V was cut back by 4 bases and J by 4 bases. Alongside a J-beta primer mix, a sample-barcoded 5' primer served in a second PCR lasting about 6 to 11 cycles. From the 5' RACE reads, TCRdb called clonotypes with MiXCR, one entry per CDR3 protein. The sample has about 1,800,000 distinct CDR3 sequences; 28% are singletons. V usage is TRBV5-6 and J usage is TRBJ2-7; 8 nucleotides match TRBD2. Input material: blood. The TCR comes from a woman aged 25 to 39 in good health. CDR3 in amino acids: CASSASGTRGYEQYF. In DNA, the CDR3 is TGTGCCAGCAGCGCATCCGGGACTAGAGGGTACGAGCAGTACTTC. The full variable domain, rest sourced from reference TRBV5-6 and TRBJ2-7, is DAGVTQSPTHLIKTRGQQVTLRCSPKSGHDTVSWYQQALGQGPQFIFQYYEEEERQRGNFPDRFSGHQFPNYSSELNVNALLLGDSALYLCASSASGTRGYEQYFGPGTRLTVT.